A selection of T cell receptor beta chains follows, all from one sample in a study of blood T cells in healthy people across ages. TCRdb reprocessed the 5' RACE reads with MiXCR, giving one entry per CDR3 protein. The repertoire has approximately 360,000 distinct CDR3 sequences, about 49% of them found once; the top ten carry over 40%. Sequences were obtained from blood. The receptors here all came from a man aged 55 to 69 in good health. The CDR3 runs from the conserved cysteine through the conserved F or W. Fields, in order: V gene, CDR3 length, clone size, D gene, J gene, CDR3 DNA, CDR3 protein. D genes are given only for firm matches. Rows may omit the clone size; those that give it use once, few, many or a size class.

TRBV27	14	many	-	TRBJ2-3	TGTGCCAGCAGTTTGAGGCAGGGGGGAGATACGCAGTATTTT	CASSLRQGGDTQYF
TRBV3-1	12	-	TRBD2	TRBJ2-3	TGTGCCAGCAGCCAAGGGACTAGCGGGGCGTATTTT	CASSQGTSGAYF
TRBV14	15	-	-	TRBJ2-5	TGTGCCAGCAGCCAAATAAGGGCAGGCCAAGAGACCCAGTACTTC	CASSQIRAGQETQYF
TRBV20-1	18	-	TRBD2	TRBJ2-7	TGCAGTGCTAGAGATGCCGCTAGCGGGAGGCAGACCTCCTACGAGCAGTACTTC	CSARDAASGRQTSYEQYF
TRBV6-4	14	many	TRBD2	TRBJ2-3	TGTGCCAGCAGACGGGGGGGGGCCACAGATACGCAGTATTTT	CASRRGGATDTQYF
TRBV18	14	-	TRBD1	TRBJ2-7	TGTGCCAGCTCACCACGGACAGGGCCCTACGAGCAGTACTTC	CASSPRTGPYEQYF
TRBV20-1	12	-	-	TRBJ1-2	TGCAGTGCTGAACGGGGCTCATCTTTCTACACCTTC	CSAERGSSFYTF
TRBV4-2	18	few	-	TRBJ2-2	TGTGCCAGCAGCCAAATAGGGGGGGGGGCCCGGAACACCGGGGAGCTGTTTTTT	CASSQIGGGARNTGELFF
TRBV3-1	17	once	TRBD1	TRBJ1-2	TGTGCCAGCAGCCAAGACAGGTGGGCCAGGGGGCTCTATGGCTACACCTTC	CASSQDRWARGLYGYTF
TRBV6-2/TRBV6-3	14	few	-	TRBJ2-7	TGTGCCAGCAGTTATCGCCCAGGAGTCCACGAGCAGTACTTC	CASSYRPGVHEQYF
TRBV6-2/TRBV6-3	13	few	-	TRBJ2-1	TGTGCCAGCAGTTACGAGACTAGATATGAGCAGTTCTTC	CASSYETRYEQFF
TRBV20-1	14	few	-	TRBJ2-1	TGCAGTGCAACCGGGACAAAAACCTACAATGAGCAGTTCTTC	CSATGTKTYNEQFF
TRBV7-2	14	few	TRBD1	TRBJ2-7	TGTGCCAGCAGCTTAGGACAGGGTTTCTACGAGCAGTACTTC	CASSLGQGFYEQYF
TRBV20-1	13	-	TRBD1	TRBJ2-1	TGCAGTGCCCCCGGACAGGGAACGGGTGAGCAGTTCTTC	CSAPGQGTGEQFF
TRBV20-1	15	-	TRBD2	TRBJ2-3	TGCAGTGCTAGAGGGCTAGCGGGAGCGGCAGATACGCAGTATTTT	CSARGLAGAADTQYF
TRBV27	13	-	-	TRBJ1-6	TGTGCCAGCAGTCAAACCTATAATCCACCCCTCCACTTT	CASSQTYNPPLHF
TRBV29-1	15	-	TRBD2	TRBJ2-7	TGCAGCGTGACCGATAGGAGCGGGAGCTCCTACGAGCAGTACTTC	CSVTDRSGSSYEQYF
TRBV7-2	14	few	-	TRBJ2-5	TGTGCCAGCAGCCGGGACACGAGGTTGGAGACCCAGTACTTC	CASSRDTRLETQYF
TRBV12-3/TRBV12-4	16	once	-	TRBJ2-1	TGTGCCAGCACCACTAGAGGTGGGGGGAGGTACAATGAGCAGTTCTTC	CASTTRGGGRYNEQFF
TRBV5-1	12	few	-	TRBJ1-4	TGCGCCAGCAGTTGGGATAATGAAAAACTGTTTTTT	CASSWDNEKLFF
TRBV11-3	14	few	TRBD1	TRBJ2-1	TGTGCCAGCAGCTTAAATCAGGGGGACAATGAGCAGTTCTTC	CASSLNQGDNEQFF
TRBV20-1	14	-	TRBD2	TRBJ2-1	TGCAGCGGAACAAGCGGGGGTGGTCCCAATGAGCAGTTCTTC	CSGTSGGGPNEQFF
TRBV29-1	12	many	-	TRBJ2-5	TGCAGCGCCGGACTACCTCAAGAGACCCAGTACTTC	CSAGLPQETQYF
TRBV5-1	15	-	TRBD1	TRBJ2-5	TGCGCCAGCAGCCTCAGAAGGGGGCCGCGGGAGACCCAGTACTTC	CASSLRRGPRETQYF
TRBV5-1	14	-	-	TRBJ1-2	TGCGCCAGTAGCTTGGGATCGAAGGGGGATGGCTACACCTTC	CASSLGSKGDGYTF
TRBV3-1	14	once	-	TRBJ1-2	TGTGCCAGCAGCCAAGCGATCGGGATTTATGGCTACACCTTC	CASSQAIGIYGYTF
TRBV29-1	15	-	-	TRBJ2-1	TGCAGCGTTGTAACAAGCCAAGTGAACACCGGGGAGCTGTTCTTC	CSVVTSQVNTGELFF
TRBV25-1	11	-	-	TRBJ2-4	TGTGCCAGCAGTGAGACCTCAGGGCCGTACTTC	CASSETSGPYF
TRBV15	14	once	-	TRBJ2-5	TGTGCCACCAGCGGAGATGCCGGACAAGAGACCCAGTACTTC	CATSGDAGQETQYF
TRBV6-1	16	-	TRBD1	TRBJ2-5	TGTGCCAGCAGCCGCGACAGGGGGCGCTTCTCGGAGACCCAGTACTTC	CASSRDRGRFSETQYF
TRBV4-3	15	few	-	TRBJ2-3	TGCGCCAGCAGCCAAGTTCTTAGGGGGGGAGATACGCAGTATTTT	CASSQVLRGGDTQYF
TRBV20-1	14	few	-	TRBJ2-7	TGCAGTGCACTCACTACGGGACGCTCCTACGAGCAGTACTTC	CSALTTGRSYEQYF
TRBV5-1	16	-	-	TRBJ2-6	TGCGCCAGCAGCCCAACGGTGGGCTCTGGGGCCAACGTCCTGACTTTC	CASSPTVGSGANVLTF
TRBV29-1	13	-	-	TRBJ2-3	TGCAGCGTTCGGCACAGAAACACAGATACGCGGTATTTT	CSVRHRNTDTRYF
TRBV2	16	-	TRBD2	TRBJ2-7	TGTGCCAGCAGTGACGCTCCTAGCGGGGGGCCCTCAGAGCAGTACTTC	CASSDAPSGGPSEQYF
TRBV4-1	14	-	-	TRBJ1-4	TGCGCCAGCAGCCAAGTTTCGAGAGATGAAAAACTGTTTTTT	CASSQVSRDEKLFF
TRBV14	16	-	TRBD1	TRBJ1-1	TGTGCCAGCAGCCCCCGGGACAGGGGAATGAACACTGAAGCTTTCTTT	CASSPRDRGMNTEAFF
TRBV4-2	15	few	-	TRBJ2-6	TGTGCCAGCAGCCATCAGGGGTCAGGGGCCAACGTCCTGACTTTC	CASSHQGSGANVLTF
TRBV29-1	13	-	-	TRBJ2-1	TGCAGCGTAACTTACCTTATGGGGAATGAGCAGTTCTTT	CSVTYLMGNEQFF
TRBV5-1	15	many	TRBD1	TRBJ2-1	TGCGCCAGCAGCCCCGGACCGGGACAGGACAATGAGCAGTTCTTC	CASSPGPGQDNEQFF
TRBV7-2	14	-	TRBD2	TRBJ2-5	TGTACCAGCTCAAGTAGCGGGAGGGGAGAGACCCAGTACTTC	CTSSSSGRGETQYF
TRBV7-6	13	-	-	TRBJ1-5	TGTGCCAGCAGCCGAGAACTCAATCAGCCCCAGCATTTT	CASSRELNQPQHF
TRBV6-2/TRBV6-3	14	-	-	TRBJ1-2	TGTGCCAGCACCTCATCTGGGCAGATCTATGGCTACACCTTC	CASTSSGQIYGYTF
TRBV20-1	13	-	-	TRBJ2-7	TGCAGTGCTAGAGTCCAGGGAGGCTACGAGCAGTACTTC	CSARVQGGYEQYF
TRBV28	14	-	TRBD2	TRBJ2-7	TGTGCCAGCAGCTCGCCTAGCGGGTACAATGAGCAGTACTTC	CASSSPSGYNEQYF
TRBV5-1	14	-	TRBD1	TRBJ2-5	TGCGCCAGCAGCGCCCCGACAGGGACGCAGACCCAGTACTTC	CASSAPTGTQTQYF
TRBV20-1	12	-	-	TRBJ2-1	TGCAGTACAAAATCCATGGGAGAGACCCAGTTCTTC	CSTKSMGETQFF
TRBV29-1	15	-	-	TRBJ2-3	TGCAGCGTCCTAGGGGACTCCTCTAGCACAGATACGCAGTATTTT	CSVLGDSSSTDTQYF
TRBV29-1	12	many	-	TRBJ2-5	TGCAGCGTTGATAGGGACGGTGGAACCCAGTACTTC	CSVDRDGGTQYF
TRBV5-4	16	few	-	TRBJ2-3	TGTGCCAGCAGCCCGGGAGCGGGTCTTACCACAGATACGCAGTATTTT	CASSPGAGLTTDTQYF
TRBV7-2	17	-	TRBD2	TRBJ2-1	TGTGCCAGTCGGGACAATAGCGGGAGAGGGTCCTACAATGAGCAGTTCTTC	CASRDNSGRGSYNEQFF
TRBV30	13	-	-	TRBJ1-2	TGTGCCTGGAACCCAGGGGCTGATGATGGCTACACCTTC	CAWNPGADDGYTF
TRBV20-1	13	-	-	TRBJ1-5	TGCAGTGCCAAAACAGGGAGCAATCAGCCCCAGCATTTT	CSAKTGSNQPQHF
TRBV7-2	16	-	TRBD2	TRBJ2-1	TGTGCCAGCAGCTTATGGCCTAGCGGGAGTGTAGGTGAGCAGTTCTTC	CASSLWPSGSVGEQFF
TRBV4-3	15	-	TRBD2	TRBJ2-7	TGCGCCAGCAGCCAAGATGCGGGAGCTCCCTACGAGCAGTACTTC	CASSQDAGAPYEQYF
TRBV18	13	-	-	TRBJ1-2	TGTGCCAGCTCCCTCGGGGAGGGCTATGGCTACACCTTC	CASSLGEGYGYTF
TRBV3-1	14	-	-	TRBJ2-1	TGTGCCAGCAGCCTCGTTCGGGGGGCGAATGAGCAGTTCTTC	CASSLVRGANEQFF
TRBV7-2	13	-	-	TRBJ2-7	TGTGCCAGCAGCTTAGCGCCACAGACCGAGCAGTACTTC	CASSLAPQTEQYF
TRBV11-2	14	-	TRBD1	TRBJ2-7	TGTGCCAGCAGCTCGTCCAGGGGGCTCGTCGAGCAGTACTTC	CASSSSRGLVEQYF